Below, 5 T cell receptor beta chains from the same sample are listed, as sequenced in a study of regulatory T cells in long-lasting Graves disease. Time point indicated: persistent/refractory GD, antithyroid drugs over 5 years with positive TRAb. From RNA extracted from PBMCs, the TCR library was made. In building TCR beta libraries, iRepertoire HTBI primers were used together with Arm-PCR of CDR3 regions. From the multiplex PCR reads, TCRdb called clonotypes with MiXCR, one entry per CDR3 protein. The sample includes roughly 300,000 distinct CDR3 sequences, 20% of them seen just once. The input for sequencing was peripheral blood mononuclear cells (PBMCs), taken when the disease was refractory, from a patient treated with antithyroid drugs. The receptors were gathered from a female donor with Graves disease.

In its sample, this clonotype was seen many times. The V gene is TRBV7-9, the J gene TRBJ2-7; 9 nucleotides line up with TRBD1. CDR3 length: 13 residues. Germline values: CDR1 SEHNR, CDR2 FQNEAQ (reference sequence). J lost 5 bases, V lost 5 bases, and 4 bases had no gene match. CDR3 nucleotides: TGTGCCAGCAGCCCCAGGACAGGGGACGAGCAGTACTTC. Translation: CASSPRTGDEQYF.

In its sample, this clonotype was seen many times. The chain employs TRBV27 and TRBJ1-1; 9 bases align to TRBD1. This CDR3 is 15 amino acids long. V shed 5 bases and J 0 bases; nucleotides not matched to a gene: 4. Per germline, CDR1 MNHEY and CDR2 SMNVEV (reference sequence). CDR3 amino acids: CASSPRDRVNTEAFF. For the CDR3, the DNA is TGTGCCAGCAGTCCCCGGGACAGGGTGAACACTGAAGCTTTCTTT.

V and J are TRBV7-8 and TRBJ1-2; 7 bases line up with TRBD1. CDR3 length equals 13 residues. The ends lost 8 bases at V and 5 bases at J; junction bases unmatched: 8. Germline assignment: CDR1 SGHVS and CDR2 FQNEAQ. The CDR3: CASSTGSAYGYTF. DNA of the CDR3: TGTGCCAGCTCGACAGGGTCGGCATATGGCTACACCTTC.

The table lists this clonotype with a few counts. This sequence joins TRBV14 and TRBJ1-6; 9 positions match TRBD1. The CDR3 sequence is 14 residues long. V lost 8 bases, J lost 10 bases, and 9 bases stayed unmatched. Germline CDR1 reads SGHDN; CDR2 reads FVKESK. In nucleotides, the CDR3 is TGTGCCAGCGGTAGGGGACAGGGCCGGTCACCCCTCCACTTT. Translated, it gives CASGRGQGRSPLHF.

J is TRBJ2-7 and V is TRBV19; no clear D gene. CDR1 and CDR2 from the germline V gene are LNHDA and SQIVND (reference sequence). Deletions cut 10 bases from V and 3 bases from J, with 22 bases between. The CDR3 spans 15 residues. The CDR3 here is CATQDGARVGYEQYF. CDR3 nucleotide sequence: TGTGCCACCCAGGACGGTGCCCGAGTAGGCTACGAGCAGTACTTC.